Below, 5 T cell receptor beta chains from the same sample are listed, as sequenced in a study of vaccination and CD4 T cells after COVID-19 (dated by TCRdb to between 2021 and 2022). The library was obtained by PCR. The run used an Illumina iSeq 100. DNA from cultured CD4+ T cells underwent TCR sequencing with the Oncomine TCR Beta short-read assay at the Johns Hopkins FTIC core. TCRdb passed the public sequencing reads through fastp at Q25 and MiXCR, retaining productive beta sequences. Rows are unified per CDR3 protein, each entry keeping the most common DNA and genes. This sample comprises about 7,600 distinct CDR3 sequences, 50% of them detected only once. Together, the top ten hold less than 25% of the sample. For these TCRs, the target antigens are not known. Explained via the paper, the treatment or condition label denotes: roughly ten-day PBMC culture with coronavirus spike peptide pools or control peptides (ViraFEST assay). CD4+ T cells from unexposed donors were collected before the COVID-19 pandemic (2011-2018).

What was sequenced was CD4+ T cells from blood, cultured in vitro. These receptor sequences come from a human donor in good health.

The chain employs TRBV10-1 and TRBJ2-2, with 15 positions matching TRBD2. CDR1 and CDR2 from the germline V gene are WNHNN and SYGVQD (reference sequence). The CDR3 has 17 amino acids. J lost 2 bases, V lost 11 bases, and 9 bases had no gene match. The CDR3 DNA reads as TGCGCCCGTTACGGGACTAGCGGGGGGCCTAACACCGGGGAGCTGTTTTTT. Amino acid sequence: CARYGTSGGPNTGELFF.

This clonotype came up a few times. The chain joins TRBV11-3 to TRBJ1-5; D is unresolved. V was pared by 7 bases and J by 7 bases, with 11 bases between. Germline V gives CDR1 SGHNT, CDR2 YENEEA. The CDR3 has 12 residues. This chain's CDR3 is CASKRRSQPQHF. CDR3 coding DNA: TGTGCCAGCAAACGAAGGAGCCAGCCCCAGCATTTT.

The chain joins TRBV6-1 to TRBJ2-7; D not resolved. CDR3 length equals 11 residues. Germline lookup yields CDR1 MNHNS and CDR2 SASEGT. Trimming took off 0 bases at V and 7 bases at J, with 4 bases between the two ends. The DNA for the CDR3 is TGTGCCAGCAGTGAAGCCGTGGAGCAGTACTTC. This translates into CASSEAVEQYF.

This clonotype was detected only a few times. At one end the junction does not follow the germline gene, possibly because of a read error. The chain employs TRBV20-1 and TRBJ1-5; D remains unclear. This CDR3 is 14 amino acids long. CDR1 is DFQATT and CDR2 is SNEGSKA in the germline V gene (reference sequence). CDR3 DNA sequence: TGCAGTGCCAGAGTGAATGTGGGTAGACAGCCCCAGCATTTT. This sequence encodes CSARVNVGRQPQHF.

This clonotype was recorded only once. The chain employs TRBV6-2 or TRBV6-3 and TRBJ2-3, with TRBD2 matching 10 bases. The CDR3 is made up of 17 amino acids. Germline CDR1 MNHEY, CDR2 SVGEGT. The V gene end was trimmed by 2 bases and the J gene end by 0 bases; junction bases not matched to a gene: 5. The CDR3 region is CASSYRGLAESTDTQYF. The CDR3 region has the DNA TGTGCCAGCAGTTACCGCGGACTAGCGGAAAGCACAGATACGCAGTATTTT.